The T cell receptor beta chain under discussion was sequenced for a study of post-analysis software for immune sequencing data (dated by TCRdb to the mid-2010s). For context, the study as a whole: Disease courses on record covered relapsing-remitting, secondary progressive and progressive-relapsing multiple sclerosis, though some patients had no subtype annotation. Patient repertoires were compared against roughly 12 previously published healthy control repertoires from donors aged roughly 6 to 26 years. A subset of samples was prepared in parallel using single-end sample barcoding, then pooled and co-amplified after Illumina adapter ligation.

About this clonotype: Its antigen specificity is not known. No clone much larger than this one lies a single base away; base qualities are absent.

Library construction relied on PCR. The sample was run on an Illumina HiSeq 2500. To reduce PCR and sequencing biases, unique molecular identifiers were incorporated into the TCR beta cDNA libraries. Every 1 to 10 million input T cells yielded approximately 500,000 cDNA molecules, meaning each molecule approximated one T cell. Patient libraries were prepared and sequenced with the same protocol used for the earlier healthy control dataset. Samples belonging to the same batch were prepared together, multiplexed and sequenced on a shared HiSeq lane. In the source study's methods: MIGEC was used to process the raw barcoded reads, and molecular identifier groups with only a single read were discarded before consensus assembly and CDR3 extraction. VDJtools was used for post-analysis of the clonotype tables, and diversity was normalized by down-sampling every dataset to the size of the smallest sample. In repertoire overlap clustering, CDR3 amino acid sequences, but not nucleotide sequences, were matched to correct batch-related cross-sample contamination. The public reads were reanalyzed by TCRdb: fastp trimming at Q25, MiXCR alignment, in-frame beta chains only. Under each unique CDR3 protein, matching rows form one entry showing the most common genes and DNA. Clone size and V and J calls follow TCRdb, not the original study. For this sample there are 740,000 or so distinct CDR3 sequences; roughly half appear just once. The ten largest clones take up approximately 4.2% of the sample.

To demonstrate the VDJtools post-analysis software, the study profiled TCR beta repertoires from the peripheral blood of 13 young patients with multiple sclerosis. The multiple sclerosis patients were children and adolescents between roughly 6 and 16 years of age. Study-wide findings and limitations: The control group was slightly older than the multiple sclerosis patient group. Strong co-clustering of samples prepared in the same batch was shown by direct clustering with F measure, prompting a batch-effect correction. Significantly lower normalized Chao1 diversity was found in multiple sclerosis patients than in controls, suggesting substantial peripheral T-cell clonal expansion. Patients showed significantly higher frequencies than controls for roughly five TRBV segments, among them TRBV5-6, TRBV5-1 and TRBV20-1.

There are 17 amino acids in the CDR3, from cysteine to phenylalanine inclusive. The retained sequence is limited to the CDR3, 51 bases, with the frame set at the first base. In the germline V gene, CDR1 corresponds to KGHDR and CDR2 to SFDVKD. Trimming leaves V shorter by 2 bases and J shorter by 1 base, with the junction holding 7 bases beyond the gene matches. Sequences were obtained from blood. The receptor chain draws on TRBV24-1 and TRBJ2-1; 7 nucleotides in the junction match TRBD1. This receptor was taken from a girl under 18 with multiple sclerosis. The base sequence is TGTGCCACCAGTGATTCTCAGGGGGAAGGGTCCTACAATGAGCAGTTCTTC. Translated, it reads CATSDSQGEGSYNEQFF.